Each of the 14 T cell receptor beta chains below was sequenced from the same sample in a study of tumor and adjacent non-tumor tissue in lung cancer. The library came from three nested PCR rounds adapted from ARM-PCR protocols. TCRdb fed the multiplex PCR reads into MiXCR, producing one record per CDR3 protein. The sample shows over 100,000 distinct CDR3 sequences, about 75% of them seen only once. This sample's RNA came from whole unsorted tissue. Sequencing was performed on lung tumor tissue. The receptors originated from a woman aged 55-70 years with non-small cell lung cancer.

Of note for this clonotype: An end of the junction differs from the germline gene, which may be a read error. The V gene is TRBV11-2, the J gene TRBJ2-5, with 7 bases lining up with TRBD1. Germline V CDR1 and CDR2: SGHAT, FQNNGV. This CDR3 contains 14 residues. CDR3 amino acids: CTSSLDDRVETQYF. CDR3 in DNA: TGTACCAGCAGCTTAGATGACAGGGTAGAGACCCAGTACTTC.

Regarding this clonotype: One junction end does not reproduce the germline sequence, and a read error may be involved. V usage is TRBV11-2 and J usage is TRBJ2-5; the D gene is possibly TRBD2 (6 bases). Germline CDR1 SGHAT, CDR2 FQNNGV. This CDR3 spans 14 amino acids. The chain's CDR3 is CVSSLGDFQETQCF. The CDR3 DNA reads as TGTGTCAGCAGCTTAGGGGACTTCCAAGAGACCCAGTGCTTC. Full variable domain (remainder filled in from reference TRBV11-2 and TRBJ2-5): EAGVAQSPRYKIIEKRQSVAFWCNPISGHATLYWYQQILGQGPKLLIQFQNNGVVDDSQLPKDRFSAERLKGVDSTLKIQPAKLEDSAVYLCVSSLGDFQETQCFGPGTRLLVL.

A word on this clonotype: A much larger clone lies a single base off, so this may be a read error. The chain couples TRBV12-3 or TRBV12-4 to TRBJ2-2; D unresolved. This CDR3 has 13 residues. The CDR3 nucleotides are TGTGGCAGCAGTCCCTTAGTTGGCGGGGAGCTGTTTTTT. It encodes CGSSPLVGGELFF.

As for this clonotype: A read error may be the cause here, since a much bigger clone is one base away. This chain connects TRBV10-3 to TRBJ1-1, with D maybe TRBD1 (5 bases). Germline values: CDR1 ENHRY, CDR2 SYGVKD. This CDR3 spans 13 amino acids. CDR3 sequence (DNA): TGTGTCTCGGGGGAGAGGGAGGGCACTGAAGCTTTCTTT. It yields the protein CVSGEREGTEAFF.

With regard to this clonotype: A read error may produce the germline difference seen at one junction end. The chain joins TRBV4-1 to TRBJ1-2; D gene uncertain. Germline CDR1 is MGHRA and CDR2 is YSYEKL. The CDR3 has 11 residues. The CDR3 region is CASSRDRGYSF. CDR3 DNA sequence: TGCGCCAGCAGTCGTGACCGCGGCTACTCCTTC.

This clonotype showed up just once. The junction does not match germline at one end; this may be a read error. The V gene is TRBV6-5, the J gene TRBJ2-7; possibly TRBD2 for D (6 bases). This CDR3 spans 14 amino acids. Germline lookup yields CDR1 MNHEY and CDR2 SVGAGI. CDR3 loop: CASRGGKTVYEQYF. CDR3 nucleotide sequence: TGTGCCAGCAGAGGCGGGAAGACGGTTTACGAGCAGTACTTT.

The genes are TRBV11-1 and TRBJ2-1; D is ambiguous. The CDR3 is made up of 13 amino acids. Germline CDR1 and CDR2: SGHAT and FQDESV (reference sequence). With 2 bases removed from V and 9 bases from J, the gap between germline ends came to 11 bases. Written as DNA, the CDR3 is TGTGCCAGCAGCTTATCGACAATGGGTGAGCAGTTCTTC. Its protein is CASSLSTMGEQFF. The full variable domain, its missing parts supplied by reference TRBV11-1 and TRBJ2-1, is EAEVAQSPRYKITEKSQAVAFWCDPISGHATLYWYRQILGQGPELLVQFQDESVVDDSQLPKDRFSAERLKGVDSTLKIQPAELGDSAMYLCASSLSTMGEQFFGPGTRLTVL.

Worth noting for this clonotype: A much larger clone lies a single base off, so this may be a read error. The V gene is TRBV4-1, the J gene TRBJ1-2, with a tentative D call TRBD1 (5 bases). This CDR3 region has 14 residues. V lost 7 bases, J lost 1 base, and 13 bases lay in between. Germline loops: CDR1 MGHRA, CDR2 YSYEKL. The CDR3: CASNSGTGNYGYTF. The DNA of the CDR3 is TGCGCCAGCAACTCAGGGACGGGTAACTATGGCTACACCTTC.

The chain recombines TRBV4-2 with TRBJ2-2, with D possibly TRBD1 on 5 matching bases. CDR1 and CDR2 from the germline V gene are LGHNA and YNFKEQ. This CDR3 comprises 15 residues. The germline V and J ends were trimmed by 4 bases and 5 bases, with 14 bases remaining between them. CDR3 DNA: TGTGCCAGCAGCCGGAACTGGGGCGATACCGGGGAGCTGTTTTTT. Encoded protein: CASSRNWGDTGELFF.

In its sample, this clonotype was seen many times. The V and J genes are TRBV6-1 and TRBJ1-3; the D is unclear. This CDR3 has 14 amino acids. Trimming removed 7 bases from V and 4 bases from J, with 14 bases in between. Germline V gene sequence: CDR1 MNHNS, CDR2 SASEGT. The CDR3 nucleotides read TGTGCCAGCAAGAGCAGTCTGAGAGGAAACACCATATATTTT. This sequence encodes CASKSSLRGNTIYF.

To note about this clonotype: This may be a read error: a much more frequent sequence differs by one nucleotide. This sequence joins TRBV20-1 and TRBJ2-5, with 7 bases that match TRBD1. V lost 7 bases to trimming and J lost 1 base; unmatched junction nucleotides: 9. Germline CDR1 reads DFQATT; CDR2 reads SNEGSKA (reference sequence). The CDR3 totals 14 residues. CDR3 bases: TGCAGTGTCAAGACAGGGATAAGCCAAGAGACCCAGTACTTC. As protein: CSVKTGISQETQYF.

Comment on this clonotype: A much larger clonotype is one base distant, so this may be a read error. The gene calls are TRBV5-5 and TRBJ2-1; no firm D call. This CDR3 contains 15 residues. Germline CDR1 is SGHKS and CDR2 is YYEKEE (reference sequence). This chain's CDR3 is CASSSVSNSYNEHFF. CDR3 bases: TGTGCCAGCAGCTCGGTTAGTAACTCCTACAATGAGCACTTCTTC.

This clonotype was seen ten or more times. The CDR3 loop reads CSETQGERNNEQFF. The DNA of the CDR3 is TGCAGTGAAACACAGGGAGAAAGGAACAATGAGCAGTTCTTC. The V gene is TRBV20-1, the J gene TRBJ2-1; TRBD1 is a possible D gene (6 bases). This CDR3 spans 14 amino acids. Trimming took 7 bases from V and 5 from J, leaving 18 bases between them. CDR1 is DFQATT and CDR2 is SNEGSKA in the germline V gene (reference sequence).

Regarding this clonotype: A much larger clonotype is one base distant, so this may be a read error. The rearrangement links TRBV4-1 to TRBJ2-5; 13 nucleotides match TRBD2. This CDR3 spans 16 amino acids. Germline-derived CDR1 and CDR2 are MGHRA and YSYEKL. CDR3 in amino acids: CASSLRLAGGQKTQYF. Here the CDR3 DNA reads TGCGCCAGCAGCCTTCGACTAGCGGGGGGCCAAAAGACCCAGTACTTC.